Sequencing of this TCR beta chain was carried out in a study of human thymus T cells. General observations from the study: Repertoires from thymus and blood appeared to show biased V and J gene usage.

The V and J ends lost 5 bases and 3 bases, in that order; junction bases with no gene match: 10. The CDR3 spans 18 residues. Germline CDR1 reads MDHEN; CDR2 reads SYDVKM. This clone was seen just once. Its antigen is still unknown. Thymus pieces cut out during corrective heart surgery were the tissue that was used. Sequenced by immunoSEQ multiplex PCR; TCRdb stores in-frame clones only, minus some. The sample lists roughly 86,000 clones; around 96% were seen once. This TCR derives from a boy in the first two years of life with a congenital heart defect but otherwise immunologically healthy. This rearrangement joins TRBV28 to TRBJ2-7, with 16 bases fitting TRBD2. The sample comprised thymus tissue. CDR3 DNA: TGTGCCAGCAGTACCCCGGGACTAGCGGGAGGGCCGAACTACGAGCAGTACTTC. Translated: CASSTPGLAGGPNYEQYF. The variable domain in full, with the rest retrieved from reference TRBV28 and TRBJ2-7, is DVKVTQSSRYLVKRTGEKVFLECVQDMDHENMFWYRQDPGLGLRLIYFSYDVKMKEKGDIPEGYSVSREKKERFSLILESASTNQTSMYLCASSTPGLAGGPNYEQYFGPGTRLTVT.